The entry below gives a single TCR beta chain sequence along with its context. The data were taken from a study of blood T cell repertoires in COVID-19. Under the authors' procedure: Estimation of nucleated cell counts was performed using reference gene primer amplification. Clones were read by immunoSEQ multiplex PCR, and TCRdb kept only the in-frame ones, dropping some. Clonal size and the V and J genes are those of that table, whereas D and trimming came from the DNA. In the table there are roughly 100,000 clones, 86% of which are singletons. This CDR3 region has 11 residues. Germline assignment: CDR1 LNHDA and CDR2 SQIVND (reference sequence). V was clipped by 7 bases and J by 7 bases, with 9 bases between them.

Sequencing was carried out using peripheral blood. The clonotype comes from a human donor in a cohort sampled during active COVID-19. The V gene is TRBV19, the J gene TRBJ2-3, with D possibly matching TRBD2 (6 bases). The CDR3, as DNA: TGTGCCAGTATTCGGGGGAATACGCAGTATTTT. Residues: CASIRGNTQYF.